A selection of T cell receptor beta chains follows, all from one sample in a study of blood T cell repertoires in COVID-19. Data came from immunoSEQ multiplex PCR; TCRdb stores just in-frame clones and leaves some out. The data show about 350,000 clones, around 90% seen once. The sequencing input was peripheral blood. These receptors all come from a man aged 25 to 45 with COVID-19, enrolled during active disease. The CDR3 runs from the conserved cysteine through the conserved F or W. The order of the fields is V gene, J gene, D gene, clone size, CDR3 DNA, CDR3 protein. The D gene is left open where the match is weak. Clone size is shown for a subset of rows, as once, few, many or a class of expanded clone.

v_call: TRBV4-2
j_call: TRBJ1-6
d_call: TRBD1
clone_size: .
cdr3_nt: TGTGCCAGCAGCCAAGACCACAGGGGTTCCTATAATTCACCCCTCCACTTT
cdr3_aa: CASSQDHRGSYNSPLHF

v_call: TRBV11-3
j_call: TRBJ2-3
d_call: TRBD2
clone_size: .
cdr3_nt: TGTGCCAGCAGCCCCCGTCAGGGAGGGCTGGCAGATACGCAGTATTTT
cdr3_aa: CASSPRQGGLADTQYF

v_call: TRBV7-8
j_call: TRBJ2-5
d_call: TRBD2
clone_size: .
cdr3_nt: TGTGCCAGCAGCTACTGGACTAGCGGGGGGAAGGAGACCCAGTACTTC
cdr3_aa: CASSYWTSGGKETQYF

v_call: TRBV5-1
j_call: TRBJ1-1
d_call: .
clone_size: .
cdr3_nt: TGCGCCAGCAGTACCTCGGCGAGCGCTGAAGCTTTCTTT
cdr3_aa: CASSTSASAEAFF

v_call: TRBV6-2/TRBV6-3
j_call: TRBJ2-7
d_call: .
clone_size: .
cdr3_nt: TGTGCCAGCAGCGCGGCGGGTACTGACTACGAGCAGTACTTC
cdr3_aa: CASSAAGTDYEQYF

v_call: TRBV10-3
j_call: TRBJ1-3
d_call: .
clone_size: .
cdr3_nt: TGTGCCATCAGTGAGAGGACTGTTGGAAACACCATATATTTT
cdr3_aa: CAISERTVGNTIYF

v_call: TRBV7-2
j_call: TRBJ2-2
d_call: .
clone_size: few
cdr3_nt: TGTGCCAGCAGCTTAGTACGGGAATACACCGGGGAGCTGTTTTTT
cdr3_aa: CASSLVREYTGELFF

v_call: TRBV18
j_call: TRBJ1-2
d_call: .
clone_size: .
cdr3_nt: TGTGCCAGCTCACCGGACAGTCCTAACTATGGCTACACCTTC
cdr3_aa: CASSPDSPNYGYTF

v_call: TRBV5-1
j_call: TRBJ1-2
d_call: .
clone_size: few
cdr3_nt: TGCGCCAGCAGCTTGGGCGATAGCTATGGCTACACCTTC
cdr3_aa: CASSLGDSYGYTF

v_call: TRBV2
j_call: TRBJ2-1
d_call: .
clone_size: .
cdr3_nt: TGTGCCAGCATCAACCCAGGGGAAACTTACAATGAGCAGTTCTTC
cdr3_aa: CASINPGETYNEQFF

v_call: TRBV19
j_call: TRBJ1-6
d_call: TRBD1
clone_size: .
cdr3_nt: TGTGCCAGTAGTATATGGGACAGGGGTAATTCACCCCTCCACTTT
cdr3_aa: CASSIWDRGNSPLHF

v_call: TRBV19
j_call: TRBJ1-5
d_call: TRBD1
clone_size: .
cdr3_nt: TGTGCCAGTAGTATGACAGGGCTACATCAGCCCCAGCATTTT
cdr3_aa: CASSMTGLHQPQHF

v_call: TRBV28
j_call: TRBJ2-7
d_call: TRBD1
clone_size: .
cdr3_nt: TGTGCCAGCAGTTACAGGGGGCCCTACGAGCAGTACTTC
cdr3_aa: CASSYRGPYEQYF

v_call: TRBV7-2
j_call: TRBJ2-3
d_call: .
clone_size: .
cdr3_nt: TGTGCCAGCAGCTTAGGGGAGAGCCGGGGAGGGCAGTATTTT
cdr3_aa: CASSLGESRGGQYF

v_call: TRBV19
j_call: TRBJ1-2
d_call: TRBD1
clone_size: .
cdr3_nt: TGTGCCAGTAGTCGCGGGACAGGGGGTCACAGCTACACCTTC
cdr3_aa: CASSRGTGGHSYTF